This T cell receptor beta chain was sequenced during a study of cytomegalovirus exposure and HLA in healthy donors. Turning to the study itself: The use of the same platform for the 130 or so validation repertoires and the 650 to 850 first-cohort repertoires was reported by a later analysis. Whole-study findings and limits: Specificity of a few CMV-associated chains for CMV antigens was verified in vitro.

A remark on this clone: Its antigen is undetermined.

CDR3 length: 11 residues. Deletions cut 7 bases from V and 4 bases from J, with 8 bases between. Germline CDR1 DFQATT, CDR2 SNEGSKA (reference sequence). Clones were sequenced by immunoSEQ multiplex PCR, and TCRdb holds only the in-frame ones, with some missing. The sample lists roughly 84,000 clones, approximately 90% occurring once. The TCR originated in a man aged 25 to 45 in good health and CMV-seronegative. The chain links TRBV20-1 to TRBJ2-1, with D unresolved. Source material: PBMCs. CDR3 coding DNA: TGCAGTGTAGACTCATACAATGAGCAGTTCTTC. Its protein is CSVDSYNEQFF.